The rows below give T cell receptor beta chains drawn from one sample of a study of T-cell reconstitution after alpha-beta-depleted transplantation in children. TCRdb reprocessed the PCR reads with MiXCR, giving one entry per CDR3 protein. The table records hundreds of thousands of distinct CDR3 sequences, roughly 14% of them present only once. The specimen was PBMCs, collected before TCRalphabeta/CD19-depleted stem cell transplant. The receptors were gathered from a girl aged 2 to 9 with congenital amegakaryocytic thrombocytopenia, due to receive a stem cell transplant. Both conserved end residues are part of each CDR3. The D gene is left open where the match is weak. A row's size may be missing; if present it is once, few, many or a size class.

>.|TRBJ2-2|TRBV6-5|many
TGTGCCAGCAGTTACGGGCTCGGCGGACGGAACACCGGGGAGCTGTTTTTT
CASSYGLGGRNTGELFF
>.|TRBJ1-5|TRBV27|.
TGTGCCAGCGGACCTTTGTCGAATCAGCCCCAGCATTTT
CASGPLSNQPQHF
>TRBD2|TRBJ2-7|TRBV19|.
TGTGCCAGTAGTGAGGGACTAGCGGCTTCGGAGCAGTACTTC
CASSEGLAASEQYF
>.|TRBJ2-3|TRBV20-1|many
TGCAGTGCTACAACCTCAGGAGTTACAGATACGCAGTATTTT
CSATTSGVTDTQYF
>.|TRBJ2-1|TRBV5-5|many
TGTGCCAGCAGCGGGTTCGGGAATGAGCAGTTCTTC
CASSGFGNEQFF
>.|TRBJ1-1|TRBV5-1|many
TGCGCCAGCAGCTACCTCGGCGGCGGCACTGAAGCTTTCTTT
CASSYLGGGTEAFF
>TRBD1|TRBJ1-1|TRBV4-1|few
TGCGCCAGCAGCCAGCCCGACAGGGGGACGGGCACTGAAGCTTTCTTT
CASSQPDRGTGTEAFF
>TRBD1|TRBJ1-5|TRBV7-9|few
TGTGCCAGCAGCAACCGGGACAGGGAACAGCCCCAGCATTTT
CASSNRDREQPQHF
>.|TRBJ2-5|TRBV27|few
TGTGCCAGCAGTCAAACAGAGTACCAAGAGACCCAGTACTTC
CASSQTEYQETQYF
>.|TRBJ1-6|TRBV7-9|.
TGTGCCAGCAGCTTATGGTCCCGCCTATCTGGCAGGGGCGCGCCGCTCCACTTT
CASSLWSRLSGRGAPLHF
>TRBD1|TRBJ2-1|TRBV13|.
TGTGCCAGCAGCGCCACCGGGACAGGGGAAAGAAATGAGCAGTTCTTC
CASSATGTGERNEQFF
>.|TRBJ1-1|TRBV20-1|once
TGCAGTGCTAGCGGGCCAGGGTCGGCTTTCTTT
CSASGPGSAFF
>.|TRBJ2-7|TRBV27|many
TGTGCCAGCAGTTTAGTGGGACGGTACGAGCAGTACTTC
CASSLVGRYEQYF
>.|TRBJ2-6|TRBV12-3/TRBV12-4|few
TGTGCCAGCAGTTTATGGCGGTCCGGGGCCAACGTCCTGACTTTC
CASSLWRSGANVLTF
>.|TRBJ2-5|TRBV12-3/TRBV12-4|many
TGTGCCAGCAGTTTAGCGGGGGTCCAAGAGACCCAGTACTTC
CASSLAGVQETQYF
>TRBD2|TRBJ2-2|TRBV3-1|.
TGTGCCAGCAGCCTAGCGGGAGGGCCCTACACCGGGGAGCTGTTTTTT
CASSLAGGPYTGELFF
>TRBD1|TRBJ1-1|TRBV3-1|.
TGTGCCAGCAGCCAACTTCCGACAGGGGTTACCGAAGCTTTCTTT
CASSQLPTGVTEAFF
>.|TRBJ1-1|TRBV5-1|.
TGCGCCAGCAGCTTCCTACTGAACACTGAAGCTTTCTTT
CASSFLLNTEAFF
>.|TRBJ1-5|TRBV5-1|many
TGCGCCAGCAGCGTGGAAGGAAGGGGTAGTTCTCCCCAGCATTTT
CASSVEGRGSSPQHF
>TRBD2|TRBJ2-7|TRBV5-4|few
TGTGCCAGCAGCTGGGGCGGAAGCGGGAACGAGCAGTACTTC
CASSWGGSGNEQYF
>.|TRBJ2-3|TRBV5-1|.
TGCGCCAGCAGCCGGACGGGACTTACCACAGATACGCAGTATTTT
CASSRTGLTTDTQYF
>.|TRBJ2-1|TRBV30|.
TGTGCCTGGAGTGTACTTTTATCGGGGGTTTCCTACAATGAGCAGTTCTTC
CAWSVLLSGVSYNEQFF
>TRBD2|TRBJ2-3|TRBV24-1|.
TGTGCCACCAGTGATTTCCGCGGGAGGTCCGCAGATACGCAGTATTTT
CATSDFRGRSADTQYF
>TRBD2|TRBJ2-3|TRBV30|few
TGTGCCTGGAATTCACTAGCGGACCGCACAGATACGCAGTATTTT
CAWNSLADRTDTQYF
>TRBD2|TRBJ2-7|TRBV12-3/TRBV12-4|many
TGTGCCAGCAGTCTACTAGCGGGAGATTTCAACGAGCAGTACTTC
CASSLLAGDFNEQYF
>.|TRBJ2-1|TRBV11-2|.
TGTGCCAGCAGCCGTCCTTTTCCACTAGCCGGGAAAAAGAATGAGCAGTTCTTC
CASSRPFPLAGKKNEQFF
>TRBD1|TRBJ2-6|TRBV5-1|many
TGCGCCAGCAGCTTGGACAGGGGGCGGAATGGGGCCAACGTCCTGACTTTC
CASSLDRGRNGANVLTF
>TRBD2|TRBJ2-1|TRBV5-1|many
TGCGCCAGCAGCTTGCTTGTGGGGCGGGAGGGGAATGAGCAGTTCTTC
CASSLLVGREGNEQFF
>.|TRBJ2-5|TRBV5-1|few
TGCGCCAGCAGCTCGGGACTGATCCAAGAGACCCAGTACTTC
CASSSGLIQETQYF
>TRBD2|TRBJ2-1|TRBV20-1|many
TGCAGTGTCACTCCCGGGACTAGCGGGTACAATGAGCAGTTCTTC
CSVTPGTSGYNEQFF
>TRBD2|TRBJ2-1|TRBV19|.
TGTGCCAGTAGCGTGGGACTACGGTTGGCTGAGCAGTTCTTC
CASSVGLRLAEQFF
>.|TRBJ2-1|TRBV15|few
TGTGCCACCAGCAGACGACTAGAGGGTGACAATGAGCAGTTCTTC
CATSRRLEGDNEQFF
>.|TRBJ1-1|TRBV12-3/TRBV12-4|few
TGTGCCAGCAGTAACCCCAACAGGGCTCATGAAGCTTTCTTT
CASSNPNRAHEAFF
>TRBD1|TRBJ2-7|TRBV28|few
TGTGCCACCAACTTCGACAGGGATTGGGGGCAGTACTTC
CATNFDRDWGQYF
>.|TRBJ2-3|TRBV29-1|few
TGCAGCGTTGAAATGGCGGGGGACAGCGGGAGAGGGGAGGTCACAGATACGCAGTATTTT
CSVEMAGDSGRGEVTDTQYF
>.|TRBJ1-2|TRBV29-1|.
TGCAGCGCTGTTAATGTAGCGGGGGCTGGAGGCTACCCCTTC
CSAVNVAGAGGYPF
>.|TRBJ1-1|TRBV29-1|many
TGCAGCGTTGGATTAGCTGAAGCTTTCTTT
CSVGLAEAFF
>.|TRBJ2-7|TRBV6-1|many
TGTGCCAGCAGGGTACAGGGTAGGGACGAGCAGTACTTC
CASRVQGRDEQYF
>.|TRBJ2-7|TRBV5-1|many
TGCGCCAGCAGTCCCACTGGATATTACGAGCAGTACTTC
CASSPTGYYEQYF